One sample yielded the 23 T cell receptor beta chains listed below, sequenced in a study of T cell responses to AZD1222 COVID-19 vaccine. The method was immunoSEQ multiplex PCR; TCRdb's version includes in-frame clones alone and lacks a portion of them. Counted here are over 90,000 clones, over 80% occurring once; the ten biggest clones make up roughly 20%. The specimen was peripheral blood, collected on day 0 of AZD1222 vaccination. These receptor sequences come from an adult in good health.

The chain employs TRBV4-3 and TRBJ2-3, with TRBD2 matching 8 bases. V shed 4 bases and J 5 bases; nucleotides not matched to a gene: 14. This CDR3 has 17 residues. Germline V gene lookup returns CDR1 LGHNA and CDR2 YSLEER. The CDR3, as DNA: TGCGCCAGCAGCCGTTGGGGAGCGGGAGAGGTAATAGATACGCAGTATTTT. Its translation: CASSRWGAGEVIDTQYF.

The V and J genes are TRBV9 and TRBJ1-3; D not certain. V shed 5 bases and J shed 0 bases, with 9 bases lying between them. This CDR3 is built from 14 residues. Looked up from germline, CDR1 is SGDLS and CDR2 is YYNGEE. CDR3 sequence reads: CASSQLFSGNTIYF. The CDR3 nucleotides are TGTGCCAGCAGTCAATTATTCTCTGGAAACACCATATATTTT.

The chain couples TRBV19 to TRBJ1-1, with D hard to call. V lost 3 bases and J lost 4, with 9 bases in between. This CDR3 has 13 residues. Germline CDR1 reads LNHDA; CDR2 reads SQIVND (reference sequence). The CDR3 reads CASSIQRVTEAFF. Here the CDR3 DNA reads TGTGCCAGTAGTATTCAGAGGGTCACTGAAGCTTTCTTT.

This clone was recorded only once. The J gene is TRBJ2-7, the V gene TRBV28; no clear D. The ends were cut back, 4 bases at V and 6 bases at J, with 19 bases in the middle. The CDR3 consists of 15 residues. The V gene's germline CDR1 is MDHEN and CDR2 SYDVKM. The CDR3, as DNA: TGTGCCAGCAGTTCCCCTCCCGACACGGTCCGCGAGCAGTACTTC. Translating it yields CASSSPPDTVREQYF. Supplemented by reference TRBV28 and TRBJ2-7, the full variable domain reads DVKVTQSSRYLVKRTGEKVFLECVQDMDHENMFWYRQDPGLGLRLIYFSYDVKMKEKGDIPEGYSVSREKKERFSLILESASTNQTSMYLCASSSPPDTVREQYFGPGTRLTVT.

The gene calls are TRBV4-3 and TRBJ1-1; D remains ambiguous. Germline V CDR1 and CDR2: LGHNA, YSLEER. Deletions cut 4 bases from V and 6 bases from J, with 27 bases between. The CDR3 is 18 amino acids. The CDR3 DNA reads as TGCGCCAGCAGCCCCTCCGGGCTCGCTAGTGGGAAGAAGGCTGAAGCTTTCTTT. This gives the protein CASSPSGLASGKKAEAFF.

V usage is TRBV4-3 and J usage is TRBJ2-1; D call uncertain. Trimming removed 1 base at V and 3 bases at J, with 7 bases between. Germline CDR1 and CDR2: LGHNA and YSLEER. This CDR3 has 14 residues. Here the CDR3 reads CASSQGADYNEQFF. CDR3 coding DNA: TGCGCCAGCAGCCAAGGGGCAGACTACAATGAGCAGTTCTTC.

The chain is built from TRBV29-1 and TRBJ1-1, with no clear D. The germline V gene has CDR1 SQVTM and CDR2 ANQGSEA. With 7 bases removed from V and 2 bases from J, the gap between germline ends came to 5 bases. This CDR3 comprises 10 residues. CDR3 in amino acids: CSARNTEAFF. The CDR3 DNA reads TGCAGCGCCAGAAACACTGAAGCTTTCTTT.

The genes are TRBV28 and TRBJ1-3, with D unclear. CDR1 and CDR2 (germline): MDHEN, SYDVKM. This CDR3 region has 15 residues. Trimming left V 2 bases short and J 0 bases short, with 8 bases between. CDR3 loop: CASSLETASGNTIYF. The DNA for the CDR3 is TGTGCCAGCAGTTTAGAAACAGCCTCTGGAAACACCATATATTTT.

The CDR3 DNA reads TGTGCCAGCAGCACCGGCGTTTATTATCAGTTCTTC. Protein: CASSTGVYYQFF. The chain has TRBV28 and TRBJ2-1; D remains ambiguous. Germline V lookup: CDR1 MDHEN, CDR2 SYDVKM. The CDR3 spans 12 residues. The germline V and J ends were trimmed by 6 bases and 13 bases, with 16 bases remaining between them.

This chain uses TRBV3-1 (or the pseudogene TRBV3-2) with TRBJ2-6; tentative D call: TRBD1 (6 bases). This CDR3 contains 18 residues. Trimming stripped 1 base from V and 4 bases from J, with 17 bases between. Germline CDR1 is LGHDT and CDR2 is YNNKEL (reference sequence). CDR3 sequence (DNA): TGTGCCAGCAGCCAAGGGGGCAGGGGTCCCTCAGGGGCCAACGTCCTGACTTTC. This sequence encodes CASSQGGRGPSGANVLTF.

The V gene is TRBV19, the J gene TRBJ1-1; D ambiguous. Germline assignment: CDR1 LNHDA and CDR2 SQIVND (reference sequence). V was pared by 1 base and J by 11 bases, with 17 bases between. The length of the CDR3 is 14 residues. The CDR3 is CASSIVGIAAPAFF. The DNA of the CDR3 is TGTGCCAGTAGTATAGTGGGGATTGCGGCGCCTGCTTTCTTT.

This sequence joins TRBV6-5 and TRBJ1-1, with TRBD1 matching 8 bases. Germline-derived CDR1 and CDR2 are MNHEY and SVGAGI. The CDR3 length is 15 residues. V gave up 7 bases and J gave up 10 bases; unmatched junction bases: 17. CDR3 amino acids: CASTLSFGTGPTAFF. The DNA for the CDR3 is TGTGCCAGCACCCTATCTTTCGGGACAGGCCCTACAGCTTTCTTT.

V is TRBV18 and J is TRBJ1-5, with D possibly TRBD1 on 5 matching bases. V lost 5 bases and J 4 bases, leaving 15 bases between the germline ends. The CDR3 loop spans 15 amino acids. Germline loops: CDR1 KGHSH, CDR2 LQKENI. The DNA of the CDR3 is TGTGCCAGCTCAGGGTTGGGGGGTCTTAATCAGCCCCAGCATTTT. Protein sequence: CASSGLGGLNQPQHF.

V gene TRBV12-3 or TRBV12-4 combines with J gene TRBJ1-1; no reliable D call. The CDR3 extends over 12 amino acids. Trimming cost V 2 bases and J 2 bases, with 3 bases left between them. CDR3: CASSLRNTEAFF. CDR3 DNA: TGTGCCAGCAGTTTAAGAAACACTGAAGCTTTCTTT.

The chain links TRBV15 to TRBJ1-3; no definite D call. Germline CDR1 is LNHNV and CDR2 is YYDKDF (reference sequence). There are 13 residues in the CDR3. V gave up 6 bases and J gave up 0 bases, with 6 bases separating them. CDR3 loop: CATSWSSGNTIYF. The CDR3 bases are TGTGCCACCAGTTGGAGCTCTGGAAACACCATATATTTT.

This clone is labeled medium-sized. V gene TRBV5-1 combines with J gene TRBJ2-7; 7 positions match TRBD1. The junction had 2 bases not matched to a gene; V was cut back by 4 bases and J by 1 base. The germline gives CDR1 SGHRS, CDR2 YFSETQ. CDR3 length: 13 residues. The CDR3 DNA reads TGCGCCAGCAGCCAGACAGGGTCCTACGAGCAGTACTTC. It specifies CASSQTGSYEQYF. Together with reference TRBV5-1 and TRBJ2-7, the CDR3 gives the full variable domain: KAGVTQTPRYLIKTRGQQVTLSCSPISGHRSVSWYQQTPGQGLQFLFEYFSETQRNKGNFPGRFSGRQFSNSRSEMNVSTLELGDSALYLCASSQTGSYEQYFGPGTRLTVT.

The chain carries TRBV30 and TRBJ2-1; possibly TRBD2 for D (6 bases). With 5 bases removed from V and 0 bases from J, the gap between germline ends came to 11 bases. The CDR3 is 14 amino acids. Germline assignment: CDR1 GTSNPN and CDR2 SVGIG (reference sequence). The CDR3 loop is CAWGGFSSYNEQFF. The CDR3 DNA reads TGTGCCTGGGGGGGGTTTAGCTCCTACAATGAGCAGTTCTTC.

The genes are TRBV6-6 and TRBJ1-3; TRBD1 might be the D (5 bases). This CDR3 comprises 14 residues. Germline CDR1 is MNHNY and CDR2 is SVGAGI (reference sequence). V lost 6 bases, J lost 0 bases, and 9 bases lay in between. CDR3 loop: CASSRGHSGNTIYF. In nucleotides, the CDR3 is TGTGCCAGCAGCCGGGGCCACTCTGGAAACACCATATATTTT.

The chain combines TRBV27 with TRBJ1-2; possibly TRBD1 for D (6 bases). Trimming shortened V by 5 bases and J by 3 bases, and 10 bases separated the two germline ends. Germline V gene sequence: CDR1 MNHEY, CDR2 SMNVEV (reference sequence). The CDR3 sequence is 13 residues long. The CDR3 nucleotides read TGTGCCAGCAGTCGGGACATTTACTATGGCTACACCTTC. As protein: CASSRDIYYGYTF.

V and J are TRBV18 and TRBJ1-3; D might be TRBD1 (6 bases). CDR3 length: 17 residues. Germline-derived CDR1 and CDR2 are KGHSH and LQKENI. Trimming cost V 2 bases and J 0 bases, with 14 bases left between them. The CDR3 loop is CASSPNPGGGSGNTIYF. CDR3 in DNA: TGTGCCAGCTCACCAAACCCCGGAGGGGGCTCTGGAAACACCATATATTTT.

The V gene is TRBV14, the J gene TRBJ1-3; D gene unclear. V dropped 4 bases and J dropped 4 bases, with 23 bases sitting between them. The CDR3 sequence is 18 residues long. CDR1 and CDR2 (germline): SGHDN, FVKESK. Here the CDR3 DNA reads TGTGCCAGCAGCCCACTTCGAGGTGGCCCTTCGCCAGGAAACACCATATATTTT. This gives the protein CASSPLRGGPSPGNTIYF.

This chain links TRBV7-3 with TRBJ1-1; D is undetermined. The CDR3 has 13 residues. Deletions cut 0 bases from V and 5 bases from J, with 7 bases between. Germline V gives CDR1 SGHTA, CDR2 FQGTGA. As DNA, the CDR3 is TGTGCCAGCAGCTTAACAGGCGGGACTGAAGCTTTCTTT. Translation gives CASSLTGGTEAFF.

The rearrangement uses TRBV7-6 and TRBJ2-5; 12 bases are a match to TRBD2. From germline, CDR1 is SGHVS and CDR2 FNYEAQ. There are 17 residues in the CDR3. The V and J ends lost 2 bases and 3 bases, in that order; junction bases with no gene match: 7. The CDR3 protein is CASSLRGTSGSEETQYF. The CDR3 DNA reads as TGTGCCAGCAGCTTAAGAGGGACTAGCGGGTCGGAAGAGACCCAGTACTTC.